The 14 T cell receptor beta chains below come from one sample, sequenced in a study of cytomegalovirus exposure and HLA in healthy donors. Use of 60 Vbeta and 13 Jbeta primers characterized the PCR. The data were produced by immunoSEQ multiplex PCR, yet TCRdb's version contains in-frame clones alone and is incomplete. The sample yields about 110,000 clones, 75% seen once. Sequences were obtained from PBMCs. The receptor source for this set is a male donor in good health and CMV-seropositive.

V usage is TRBV18 and J usage is TRBJ1-3; tentatively, D is TRBD1 (5 bases). The V end lost 6 bases, the J end lost 1 base, and 10 bases lay between the germline ends. The CDR3 covers 14 residues. Germline V gene data show CDR1 as KGHSH and CDR2 as LQKENI. CDR3 nucleotide sequence: TGTGCCAGCTCGCTCGGGGGATCTGGAAACACCATATATTTT. Protein product: CASSLGGSGNTIYF.

The V call is TRBV7-9, the J call TRBJ2-5, with 8 nucleotides matching TRBD1. The CDR3 consists of 15 residues. Germline trimming cut 5 bases from V and 0 bases from J; bases unmatched to any gene: 5. Germline loops: CDR1 SEHNR, CDR2 FQNEAQ (reference sequence). The CDR3 loop is CASSPNRGDQETQYF. CDR3 nucleotide sequence: TGTGCCAGCAGCCCCAACAGGGGGGACCAAGAGACCCAGTACTTC.

This clone was seen just once. The chain couples TRBV5-4 to TRBJ2-7, with 13 positions matching TRBD2. The junction had 6 bases not matched to a gene; V was cut back by 7 bases and J by 2 bases. The CDR3 loop spans 15 amino acids. CDR1 is SGHNT and CDR2 is YYREEE in the germline V gene (reference sequence). The chain's CDR3 is CASGTGTSGTYEQYF. CDR3 DNA sequence: TGTGCCAGCGGGACCGGGACTAGCGGGACCTACGAGCAGTACTTC.

The CDR3 here is CASSPKFTGELFF. The CDR3 bases are TGTGCCAGCAGTCCCAAATTCACCGGGGAGCTGTTTTTT. V and J are TRBV7-8 and TRBJ2-2; D uncertain. The CDR3 spans 13 residues. The V end was cut by 6 bases, the J end by 4 bases, with 9 bases between. From germline, CDR1 is SGHVS and CDR2 FQNEAQ.

The chain joins TRBV19 to TRBJ2-7, with D perhaps matching TRBD2 (6 bases). CDR3 size: 17 residues. V was pared by 4 bases and J by 2 bases, with 21 bases between. Germline CDR1 LNHDA, CDR2 SQIVND (reference sequence). Written as DNA, the CDR3 is TGTGCCAGTAGTACCACACCCAGGGACGCGGGGACCTACGAGCAGTACTTC. Encoded protein: CASSTTPRDAGTYEQYF.

The chain links TRBV7-9 to TRBJ1-4; 8 positions agree with TRBD1. Germline loops: CDR1 SEHNR, CDR2 FQNEAQ (reference sequence). J was trimmed by 8 bases and V by 3 bases; bases with no gene match: 8. The CDR3 is made up of 15 amino acids. The CDR3 DNA is TGTGCCAGCAGCTTGGGACAGGTTGGAGAGGAAAAACTGTTTTTT. Translated: CASSLGQVGEEKLFF.

This clone was counted only a few times. The chain carries TRBV6-1 and TRBJ1-1; tentative D call: TRBD1 (5 bases). The CDR3 extends over 17 amino acids. Germline loops: CDR1 MNHNS, CDR2 SASEGT. V lost 1 base to trimming and J lost 5 bases, with 20 bases between them. For the CDR3, the DNA is TGTGCCAGCAGTGAAGACAGGCGGCCCCTGAAGAGGACTGAAGCTTTCTTT. It translates to CASSEDRRPLKRTEAFF.

This chain links TRBV6-5 with TRBJ2-7; TRBD2 matches at 14 bases. CDR3 length: 15 residues. With 7 bases clipped from V and 4 bases from J, the junction kept 6 bases outside the gene matches. The germline CDR1 and CDR2 sequences are MNHEY and SVGAGI. The DNA of the CDR3 is TGTGCCAGCACTTCTAGGACTAGCGGGAGGTACGAGCAGTACTTC. Translating it yields CASTSRTSGRYEQYF.

J is TRBJ1-4 and V is TRBV27; D may be TRBD1 (6 bases). The V gene lost 6 bases and the J gene lost 3 bases, with 23 bases spanning the gap. The CDR3 spans 18 residues. CDR1 is MNHEY and CDR2 is SMNVEV in the germline V gene (reference sequence). The CDR3 is CASSPTPPRGSANEKLFF. CDR3 sequence (DNA): TGTGCCAGCAGCCCAACCCCACCCAGGGGCTCGGCTAATGAAAAACTGTTTTTT.

The chain has TRBV5-8 and TRBJ2-3; 7 bases are shared with TRBD1. Germline lookup yields CDR1 SGHTS and CDR2 YDEGEE. The CDR3 runs 15 residues. The V and J ends lost 2 bases and 3 bases, in that order; junction bases with no gene match: 6. The CDR3 nucleotides are TGTGCCAGCAGCTTACAGGGGTCCCCAACAGATACGCAGTATTTT. It encodes CASSLQGSPTDTQYF.

The rearrangement links TRBV30 to TRBJ1-2, with D unclear. Germline loops: CDR1 GTSNPN, CDR2 SVGIG (reference sequence). CDR3 length: 14 residues. The ends were cut back, 0 bases at V and 2 bases at J, with 10 bases in the middle. DNA of the CDR3: TGTGCCTGGAGTGTAATTCAGATGAACTATGGCTACACCTTC. Translated, it gives CAWSVIQMNYGYTF.

This sequence joins TRBV29-1 and TRBJ2-1, with TRBD2 matching over 11 bases. The germline CDR1 and CDR2 sequences are SQVTM and ANQGSEA. The CDR3 contains 14 residues. J lost 3 bases, V lost 6 bases, and 4 bases had no gene match. The CDR3 here is CSVLAGGRYNEQFF. The CDR3 DNA follows: TGCAGCGTGCTAGCGGGAGGACGCTACAATGAGCAGTTCTTC.

The chain has TRBV9 and TRBJ2-3; tentatively, D is TRBD2 (6 bases). Germline V gene lookup returns CDR1 SGDLS and CDR2 YYNGEE. V was clipped by 4 bases and J by 1 base, with 10 bases between them. There are 14 residues in the CDR3. The CDR3 loop reads CASSTSGGTDTQYF. The CDR3 DNA sequence: TGTGCCAGCAGCACTTCGGGGGGCACAGATACGCAGTATTTT.

The chain combines TRBV27 with TRBJ2-4; 7 bases map to TRBD1. Trimming removed 3 bases from V and 11 bases from J; junction bases left unmatched: 10. This CDR3 spans 14 amino acids. Germline CDR1 reads MNHEY; CDR2 reads SMNVEV (reference sequence). In DNA form, the CDR3 reads TGTGCCAGCAGTTTTCCGTCCCAGGGGGTGGTTCAGTACTTC. It yields the protein CASSFPSQGVVQYF.